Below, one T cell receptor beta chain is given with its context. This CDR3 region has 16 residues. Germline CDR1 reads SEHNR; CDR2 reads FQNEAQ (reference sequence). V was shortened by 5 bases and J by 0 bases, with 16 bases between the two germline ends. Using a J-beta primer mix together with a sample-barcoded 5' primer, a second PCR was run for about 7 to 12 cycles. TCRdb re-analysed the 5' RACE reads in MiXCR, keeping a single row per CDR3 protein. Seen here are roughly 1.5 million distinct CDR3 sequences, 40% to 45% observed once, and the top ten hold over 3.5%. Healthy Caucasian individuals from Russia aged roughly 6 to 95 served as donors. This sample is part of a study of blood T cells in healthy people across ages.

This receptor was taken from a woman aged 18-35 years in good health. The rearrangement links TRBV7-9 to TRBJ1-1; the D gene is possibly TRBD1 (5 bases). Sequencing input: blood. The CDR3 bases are TGTGCCAGCAGCCACATGGGGGAGGGAATGAACACTGAAGCTTTCTTT. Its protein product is CASSHMGEGMNTEAFF.